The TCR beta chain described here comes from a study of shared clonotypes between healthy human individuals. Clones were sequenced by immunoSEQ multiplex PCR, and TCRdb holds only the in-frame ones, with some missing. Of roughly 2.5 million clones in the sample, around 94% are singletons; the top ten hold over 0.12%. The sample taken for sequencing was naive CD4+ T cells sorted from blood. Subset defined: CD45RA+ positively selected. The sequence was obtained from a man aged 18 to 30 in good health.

This CDR3 is CAISANTGQGSNQPQHF. CDR3 in DNA: TGTGCCATCAGTGCCAATACCGGACAGGGAAGCAATCAGCCCCAGCATTTT. V gene TRBV10-3 combines with J gene TRBJ1-5; 8 bases align to TRBD1. The germline CDR1 and CDR2 sequences are ENHRY and SYGVKD. This CDR3 is 17 amino acids long. With V trimmed by 4 bases and J by 1 base, 9 bases remained unmatched.